These 7 T cell receptor beta chains were all obtained from the same sample, sequenced in a study of neurological immune-mediated disorders. MiXCR, run by TCRdb on the 5' RACE reads, gives a single entry per CDR3 protein. This sample carries 50,000 to 70,000 distinct CDR3 sequences, around 3.7% of them seen once, and the ten largest clones take about 3.5%. Sequencing was carried out using PBMCs. The receptors originated from a man between 40 and 49 years old with multiple sclerosis.

This clonotype showed up many times. The V call is TRBV5-1, the J call TRBJ2-5; a weak D match, TRBD1 (6 bases). The V gene lost 0 bases and the J gene lost 2 bases, with 8 bases spanning the gap. CDR1 and CDR2 from the germline V gene are SGHRS and YFSETQ. This CDR3 is built from 14 residues. CDR3 amino acids: CASSLVGQQETQYF. The CDR3 DNA is TGCGCCAGCAGCTTGGTAGGACAGCAAGAGACCCAGTACTTC.

This clonotype appeared many times. This chain links TRBV15 with TRBJ2-1; D gene uncertain. The CDR3 covers 15 residues. Germline loops: CDR1 LNHNV, CDR2 YYDKDF (reference sequence). V shed 6 bases and J shed 0 bases, with 12 bases lying between them. The CDR3 nucleotides read TGTGCCACCAGTCAGGACGCATACTCCTACAATGAGCAGTTCTTC. Translating it yields CATSQDAYSYNEQFF.

This clonotype was seen a handful of times. V usage is TRBV6-1 and J usage is TRBJ2-5; D not certain. V dropped 4 bases and J dropped 5 bases, with 14 bases sitting between them. This CDR3 comprises 14 residues. Looked up from germline, CDR1 is MNHNS and CDR2 is SASEGT. CDR3 bases: TGTGCCAGCAGTGCCTTCAGCTACGGGGAGACCCAGTACTTC. Encoded protein: CASSAFSYGETQYF.

This clonotype has ten or more counts. The chain couples TRBV7-3 to TRBJ2-5; 8 bases agree with TRBD2. Germline CDR1 reads SGHTA; CDR2 reads FQGTGA. The CDR3 length is 16 residues. The junction had 9 bases not matched to a gene; V was cut back by 1 base and J by 5 bases. The CDR3 loop is CASSLSPPSGRETQYF. The CDR3 DNA is TGTGCCAGCAGCTTAAGCCCCCCTAGCGGGCGGGAGACCCAGTACTTC.

In its sample, this clonotype was seen many times. This rearrangement joins TRBV5-1 to TRBJ2-1; no reliable D call. The CDR3 covers 12 residues. Trimming removed 3 bases from V and 6 bases from J, with 7 bases in between. CDR1 is SGHRS and CDR2 is YFSETQ in the germline V gene. The CDR3 nucleotides are TGCGCCAGCAGCTATTCGGGCAATGAGCAGTTCTTC. Translating gives CASSYSGNEQFF.

This clonotype was detected many times. This sequence joins TRBV5-1 and TRBJ2-7, with TRBD2 identical over 8 bases. The germline gives CDR1 SGHRS, CDR2 YFSETQ. V dropped 5 bases and J dropped 5; count of bases not matched to a gene: 18. The CDR3 sequence is 17 residues long. This CDR3 is CASSSRPRSGSAHEQYF. CDR3 nucleotides: TGCGCCAGCAGTTCACGTCCGCGCAGCGGGAGTGCCCACGAGCAGTACTTC.

This clonotype was seen many times. The gene calls are TRBV10-2 and TRBJ1-2; possible D gene TRBD1, 6 bases. Germline lookup yields CDR1 WSHSY and CDR2 SAAADI. The CDR3 is made up of 17 amino acids. Between the trimmed V and J ends, which lost 2 bases and 1 base, there was a span of 17 bases. The CDR3 DNA follows: TGCGCCAGCAGTGAGCGCCCGACGGGGGCGGTTAACTATGGCTACACCTTC. Protein sequence: CASSERPTGAVNYGYTF.